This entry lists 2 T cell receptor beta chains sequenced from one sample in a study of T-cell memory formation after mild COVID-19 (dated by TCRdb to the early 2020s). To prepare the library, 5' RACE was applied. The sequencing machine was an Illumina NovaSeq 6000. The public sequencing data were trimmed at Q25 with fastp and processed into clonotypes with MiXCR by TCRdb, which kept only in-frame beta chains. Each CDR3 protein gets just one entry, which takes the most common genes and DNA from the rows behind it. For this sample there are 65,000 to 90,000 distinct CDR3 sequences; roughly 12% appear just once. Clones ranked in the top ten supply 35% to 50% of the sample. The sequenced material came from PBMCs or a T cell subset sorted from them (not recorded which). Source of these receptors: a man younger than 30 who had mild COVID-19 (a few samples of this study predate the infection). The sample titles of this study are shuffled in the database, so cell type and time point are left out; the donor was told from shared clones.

The CDR3 DNA reads TGTGCCAGCAAAGGCGCGGGCAACGTCCTGACTTTC. Its translation is CASKGAGNVLTF. The chain uses TRBV7-3 and TRBJ2-6, with a possible D match to TRBD2 (5 bases). Germline V CDR1 and CDR2: SGHTA, FQGTGA. The V and J ends lost 7 bases and 9 bases respectively, with 10 bases between them. The CDR3 spans 12 residues.

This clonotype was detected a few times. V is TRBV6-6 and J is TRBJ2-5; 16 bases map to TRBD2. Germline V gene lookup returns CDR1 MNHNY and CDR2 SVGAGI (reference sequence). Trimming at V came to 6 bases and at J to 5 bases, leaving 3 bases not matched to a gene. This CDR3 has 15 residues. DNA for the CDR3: TGTGCCAGCAGCTGGGGACTAGCGGGGGGGGAGACCCAGTACTTC. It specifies CASSWGLAGGETQYF.